The clone carrying this T cell receptor (beta chain) showed up just once. Its antigen remains unknown. With no exception, relapse followed autologous stem cell transplantation in all patients, and brentuximab vedotin exposure varied. The data were produced by immunoSEQ multiplex PCR, yet TCRdb's version contains in-frame clones alone and is incomplete. Of 20,000 to 30,000 clones in the sample, roughly 80% were seen once. Germline values: CDR1 LGHNA, CDR2 YNFKEQ. J gave up 4 bases and V 0 bases, and 12 bases lay outside the gene matches. The CDR3 extends over 19 amino acids. This sample is part of a study of PD-1 blockade in classical Hodgkin lymphoma. Study in general: Patients were treated with nivolumab at 3 mg/kg, and this was given intravenously every 2 weeks.

The study, taken as a whole, reports: By C4D1, CD4+ diversity increased significantly, especially in complete responders. Reported baseline diversity: healthy donors highest, relapsed/refractory patients lowest. Patients who initiated nivolumab within 1 year of ASCT were excluded.

The material was peripheral blood mononuclear cells (PBMCs), obtained before the second cycle of nivolumab. The sequence derives from a human donor with classical Hodgkin lymphoma. The gene calls are TRBV4-2 and TRBJ2-1; 10 bases are shared with TRBD2. CDR3 in amino acids: CASSQDRASGRSMYNEQFF. CDR3 coding DNA: TGTGCCAGCAGCCAAGATCGGGCTAGCGGGAGAAGCATGTACAATGAGCAGTTCTTC.